This T cell receptor (beta chain) was profiled in a study of OX40 agonist ivuxolimab in advanced cancers. CDR1 is SQVTM and CDR2 is ANQGSEA in the germline V gene. V dropped 7 bases and J dropped 1 base, with 7 bases sitting between them. The CDR3 spans 11 residues. Repertoires were generated with immunoSEQ multiplex PCR, while TCRdb's copy carries only in-frame clones and drops some. The sample shows about 70,000 clones, around nine tenths of them seen only once. The starting material was CD4+ or CD8+ T cells sorted from blood, obtained in a trial of the OX40 agonist ivuxolimab. V is TRBV29-1 and J is TRBJ1-1; D call uncertain. This sequence originates from an adult with an advanced solid tumor such as melanoma, head and neck, liver or kidney cancer. CDR3 sequence reads: CSAPGNTEAFF. In nucleotides, the CDR3 is TGCAGCGCCCCCGGGAACACTGAAGCTTTCTTT.